These 8 T cell receptor beta chains originate from one sample sequenced in a study of blood T cell repertoires in COVID-19. Libraries were prepared by immunoSEQ multiplex PCR; TCRdb keeps only in-frame clonotypes and omits some of them. The table includes around 300,000 clones, 88% detected once. Sequenced input: peripheral blood. The receptor source for this set is a woman aged 50 to 60 with active or convalescent COVID-19.

This clone occurred once. The J gene is TRBJ2-4, the V gene TRBV14; 8 bases fit TRBD1. From germline, CDR1 is SGHDN and CDR2 FVKESK. The J segment lost 5 bases and the V segment lost 0 bases, leaving 6 bases of the junction unmatched. The CDR3 loop spans 16 amino acids. The CDR3: CASSQDSGGYENIQYF. CDR3 nucleotide sequence: TGTGCCAGCAGCCAAGATTCAGGGGGCTATGAAAACATTCAGTACTTC. The full variable domain, rest sourced from reference TRBV14 and TRBJ2-4, is EAGVTQFPSHSVIEKGQTVTLRCDPISGHDNLYWYRRVMGKEIKFLLHFVKESKQDESGMPNNRFLAERTGGTYSTLKVQPAELEDSGVYFCASSQDSGGYENIQYFGAGTRLSVL.

The count of this clone is one. CDR3 in amino acids: CASSPTPGQGHNEAFF. The CDR3, as DNA: TGTGCCAGCAGCCCAACACCGGGACAGGGGCATAATGAAGCTTTCTTT. The V and J genes are TRBV9 and TRBJ1-1, with 10 nucleotides matching TRBD1. The germline gives CDR1 SGDLS, CDR2 YYNGEE. The CDR3 sequence is 16 residues long. V gave up 4 bases and J gave up 7 bases; unmatched junction bases: 13.

The CDR3: CASSLFPRARGGYTF. DNA of the CDR3: TGTGCCAGCAGTTTATTCCCCAGGGCCCGGGGGGGCTACACCTTC. V is TRBV28 and J is TRBJ1-2, with D maybe TRBD1 (5 bases). The germline CDR1 and CDR2 sequences are MDHEN and SYDVKM. V lost 1 base and J 8 bases, leaving 17 bases between the germline ends. The CDR3 covers 15 residues.

This chain connects TRBV28 to TRBJ2-1; D gene ambiguous. V lost 7 bases to trimming and J lost 8 bases, with 12 bases between them. This CDR3 is built from 12 residues. The V gene's germline CDR1 is MDHEN and CDR2 SYDVKM. The CDR3 reads CASTLNADEQFF. Here the CDR3 DNA reads TGTGCCAGCACCCTGAATGCGGATGAGCAGTTCTTC.

The CDR3 bases are TGTGCCAGCAGTTTCCCCCGGGACAGAGTAAGCTACACCTTC. Translating it yields CASSFPRDRVSYTF. This chain joins TRBV27 and TRBJ1-2, with 7 bases that match TRBD1. Losses at the gene ends were 3 bases for V and 9 bases for J; bases not matched to a gene: 10. The CDR3 has 14 residues. CDR1 and CDR2 (germline): MNHEY, SMNVEV (reference sequence).

The chain joins TRBV7-2 to TRBJ1-1, with 9 nucleotides matching TRBD1. Trimming took 6 bases from V and 0 from J; bases not matched to a gene: 5. The CDR3 totals 15 residues. CDR1 is SGHTA, CDR2 FQGNSA, per germline. The CDR3 coding sequence is TGTGCCAGCAGTTATACAGGGGGCATGAACACTGAAGCTTTCTTT. It codes for CASSYTGGMNTEAFF.

For the CDR3, the DNA is TGTGCCAGCCGATCCTTGGGGCACACTGAAGCTTTCTTT. Translation gives CASRSLGHTEAFF. The V gene is TRBV6-4, the J gene TRBJ1-1, with D maybe TRBD1 (5 bases). The CDR3 covers 13 residues. V was clipped by 8 bases and J by 3 bases, with 13 bases between them. Germline V gene lookup returns CDR1 MRHNA and CDR2 SNTAGT.

The V call is TRBV13, the J call TRBJ2-5, with 8 bases aligning to TRBD1. The CDR3 covers 15 residues. Germline V gives CDR1 PRHDT, CDR2 FYEKMQ (reference sequence). J gave up 1 base and V 5 bases, and 6 bases lay outside the gene matches. CDR3 sequence (DNA): TGTGCCAGCAGCACAAGGACAGGGATCCAAGAGACCCAGTACTTC. The encoded protein is CASSTRTGIQETQYF.